This T cell receptor beta chain was sequenced for a study of blood T cell repertoires in COVID-19. Study at large: From the United States, Italy and Spain came samples of acute and convalescent COVID-19. Sample material is recorded as cDNA or gDNA derived from T cells, B-cell-depleted T cells, or PBMCs.

Original handling: Cell counts per sample came from amplifying reference gene primers. The protocol was immunoSEQ multiplex PCR, while the TCRdb copy is restricted to in-frame clones and leaves out a portion. D and trimming come from the DNA, and the V and J calls and clone size come from that table. The data show tens of thousands of clones, about 87% seen once. V lost 4 bases and J lost 4; bases outside the gene matches: 3. Germline V gene lookup returns CDR1 SGHDN and CDR2 FVKESK. The CDR3 runs 15 residues. Only one count was recorded for this clone. The sequence derives from a human donor in a cohort sampled during active COVID-19. The specimen was peripheral blood. J is TRBJ2-5 and V is TRBV14, with TRBD2 identical over 13 bases. CDR3 sequence: CASSRLAGGPETQYF. Here the CDR3 DNA reads TGTGCCAGCAGCCGACTAGCGGGAGGTCCAGAGACCCAGTACTTC.